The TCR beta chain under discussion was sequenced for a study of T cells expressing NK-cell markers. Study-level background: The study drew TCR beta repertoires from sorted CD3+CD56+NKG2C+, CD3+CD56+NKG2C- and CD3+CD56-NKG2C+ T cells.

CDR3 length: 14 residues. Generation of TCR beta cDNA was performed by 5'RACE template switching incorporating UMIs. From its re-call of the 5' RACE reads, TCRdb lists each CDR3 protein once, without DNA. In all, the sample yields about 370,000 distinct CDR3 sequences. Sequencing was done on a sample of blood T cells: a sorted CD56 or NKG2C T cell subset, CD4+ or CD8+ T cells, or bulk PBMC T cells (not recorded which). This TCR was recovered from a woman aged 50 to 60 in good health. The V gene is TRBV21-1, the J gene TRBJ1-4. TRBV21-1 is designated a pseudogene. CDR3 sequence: CASNPGREDEKLFF.